This T cell receptor beta chain was documented in a study of blood T cell repertoires in COVID-19. Background on the study: COVID-19 samples collected from the United States, Italy and Spain covered acute and convalescent phases.

The germline V gene has CDR1 PRHDT and CDR2 FYEKMQ (reference sequence). Trimming took off 3 bases at V and 0 bases at J, with 12 bases between the two ends. The CDR3 is made up of 16 amino acids. Method: immunoSEQ multiplex PCR; TCRdb's copy keeps in-frame clones and lacks some. This table has about half a million clones, approximately 91% appearing once. Recruits, aged about 18 to 100 years, lived in 24 US areas. Participant-given clinical history determined each cohort assignment. All recovered Cohort 3 donors got two negative PCRs, got clearance, or saw symptom resolution. The TCR originated in a woman aged 55-75 years who had recovered from COVID-19. Sequenced sample: PBMCs or T cells enriched from blood (not recorded which). The chain has TRBV13 and TRBJ1-5; perhaps TRBD1 as D (5 bases). The CDR3, as DNA: TGTGCCAGCAGCTTGGGAGGGGACGGTAGCAATCAGCCCCAGCATTTT. Translating it yields CASSLGGDGSNQPQHF. Combining the CDR3 with reference TRBV13 and TRBJ1-5 gives the whole variable domain AAGVIQSPRHLIKEKRETATLKCYPIPRHDTVYWYQQGPGQDPQFLISFYEKMQSDKGSIPDRFSAQQFSDYHSELNMSSLELGDSALYFCASSLGGDGSNQPQHFGDGTRLSIL.